This T cell receptor beta chain was recovered during a study of blood T cells in healthy people across ages. This clonotype is a singleton in its sample. V dropped 8 bases and J dropped 0 bases, with 14 bases sitting between them. There are 15 residues in the CDR3. The use of a sample-barcoded 5' primer and a J-beta primer mix characterized a second PCR of roughly 7 to 11 cycles. Each CDR3 protein gets one entry after TCRdb re-called the 5' RACE reads with MiXCR. Found here are about 640,000 distinct CDR3 sequences, roughly 58% of them singletons; the top ten hold over 30%. This clonotype originated in a man in his fifties or sixties in good health. Sequencing was performed on blood. This chain connects TRBV12-3 or TRBV12-4 to TRBJ2-1; D is possibly TRBD1 or TRBD2 (6 bases each). The CDR3 region has the DNA TGTGCCAGCCTCTGGGGGGCCCGCTCCTACAATGAGCAGTTCTTC. Translating gives CASLWGARSYNEQFF.